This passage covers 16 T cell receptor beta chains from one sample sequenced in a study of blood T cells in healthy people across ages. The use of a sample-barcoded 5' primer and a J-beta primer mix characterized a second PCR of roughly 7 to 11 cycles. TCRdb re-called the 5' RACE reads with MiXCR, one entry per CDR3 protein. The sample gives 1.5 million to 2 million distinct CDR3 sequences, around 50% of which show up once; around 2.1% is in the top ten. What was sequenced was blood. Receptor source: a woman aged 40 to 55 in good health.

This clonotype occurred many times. CDR3 in amino acids: CSASDRGRTDTQYF. The CDR3 coding sequence is TGCAGTGCTTCGGACAGGGGGAGGACAGATACGCAGTATTTT. The chain carries TRBV20-1 and TRBJ2-3; 10 bases match TRBD1. The CDR3 runs 14 residues. Losses at the gene ends were 5 bases for V and 3 bases for J; bases not matched to a gene: 5. In germline, CDR1 is DFQATT, CDR2 SNEGSKA (reference sequence).

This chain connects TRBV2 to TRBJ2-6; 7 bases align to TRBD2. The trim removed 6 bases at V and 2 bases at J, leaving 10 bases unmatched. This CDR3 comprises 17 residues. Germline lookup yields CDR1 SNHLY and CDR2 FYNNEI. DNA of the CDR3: TGTGCCAGCAGGCGATTGGGGGGGACTCCTGGGGCCAACGTCCTGACTTTC. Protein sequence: CASRRLGGTPGANVLTF.

CDR3 amino acids: CASRGRVGDQPQHF. In nucleotides, the CDR3 is TGTGCCAGTAGGGGCAGGGTGGGGGATCAGCCCCAGCATTTT. This chain connects TRBV19 to TRBJ1-5; possibly TRBD1 for D (5 bases). Germline CDR1 LNHDA, CDR2 SQIVND (reference sequence). The CDR3 covers 14 residues. Trimming took 6 bases from V and 5 from J, leaving 14 bases between them.

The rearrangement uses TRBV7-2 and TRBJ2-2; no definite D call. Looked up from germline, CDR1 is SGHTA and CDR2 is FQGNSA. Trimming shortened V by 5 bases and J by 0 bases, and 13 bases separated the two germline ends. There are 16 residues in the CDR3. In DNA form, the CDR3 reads TGTGCCAGCAGCCCCACCGCCCTCGCGAACACCGGGGAGCTGTTTTTT. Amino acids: CASSPTALANTGELFF.

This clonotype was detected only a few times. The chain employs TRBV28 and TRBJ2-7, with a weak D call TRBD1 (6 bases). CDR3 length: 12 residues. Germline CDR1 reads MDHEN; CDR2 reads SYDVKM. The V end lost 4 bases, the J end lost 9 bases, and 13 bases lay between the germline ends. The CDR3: CASSSPRTAQYF. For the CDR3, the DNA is TGTGCCAGCAGTTCCCCTCGGACAGCGCAGTACTTC.

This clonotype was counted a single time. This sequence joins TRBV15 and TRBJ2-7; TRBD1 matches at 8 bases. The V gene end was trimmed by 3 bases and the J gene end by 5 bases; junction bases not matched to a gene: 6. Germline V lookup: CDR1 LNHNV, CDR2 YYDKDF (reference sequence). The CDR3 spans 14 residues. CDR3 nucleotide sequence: TGTGCCACCAGCAGCCGGGACAGGTTCCACGAGCAGTACTTC. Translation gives CATSSRDRFHEQYF.

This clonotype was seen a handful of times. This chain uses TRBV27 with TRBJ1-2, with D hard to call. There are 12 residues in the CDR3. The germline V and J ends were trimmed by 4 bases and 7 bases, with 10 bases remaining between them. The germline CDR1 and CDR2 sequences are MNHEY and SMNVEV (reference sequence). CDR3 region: CASSSPGSGYTF. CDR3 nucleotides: TGTGCCAGCAGTTCCCCGGGAAGTGGCTACACCTTC.

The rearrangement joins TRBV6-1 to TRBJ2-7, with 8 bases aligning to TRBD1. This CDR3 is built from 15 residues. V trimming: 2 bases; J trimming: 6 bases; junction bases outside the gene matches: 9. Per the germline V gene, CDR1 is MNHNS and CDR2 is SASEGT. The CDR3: CASSERTGRVSEQYF. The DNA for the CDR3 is TGTGCCAGCAGTGAACGGACAGGGAGAGTCTCCGAGCAGTACTTC.

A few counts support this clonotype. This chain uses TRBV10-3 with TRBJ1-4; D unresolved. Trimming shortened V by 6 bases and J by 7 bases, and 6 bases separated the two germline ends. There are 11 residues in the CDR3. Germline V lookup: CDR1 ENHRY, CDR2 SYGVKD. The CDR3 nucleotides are TGTGCCATCAGGGGCGGTGAAAAACTGTTTTTT. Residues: CAIRGGEKLFF.

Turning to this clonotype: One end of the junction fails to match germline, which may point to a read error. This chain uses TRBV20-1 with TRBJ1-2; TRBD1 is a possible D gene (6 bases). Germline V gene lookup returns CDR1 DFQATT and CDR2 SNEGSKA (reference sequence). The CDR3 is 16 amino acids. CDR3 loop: CSARDLGDTFNYGCTF. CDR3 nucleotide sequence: TGCAGTGCTAGAGATTTGGGGGACACCTTTAACTATGGCTGCACCTTC.

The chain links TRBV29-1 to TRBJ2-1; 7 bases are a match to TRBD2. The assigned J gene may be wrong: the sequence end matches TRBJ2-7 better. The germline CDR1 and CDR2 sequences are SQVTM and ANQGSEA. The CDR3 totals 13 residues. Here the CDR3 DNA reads TGCAGCGTTAGCGGGGCGGCCTACAATGAGCAGTACTTC. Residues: CSVSGAAYNEQYF.

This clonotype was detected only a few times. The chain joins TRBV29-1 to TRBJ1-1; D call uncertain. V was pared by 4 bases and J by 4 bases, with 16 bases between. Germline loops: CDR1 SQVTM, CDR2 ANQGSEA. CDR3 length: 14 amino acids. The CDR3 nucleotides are TGCAGCGTTGGGTCTCAGAGACGGACCACTGAAGCTTTCTTT. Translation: CSVGSQRRTTEAFF.

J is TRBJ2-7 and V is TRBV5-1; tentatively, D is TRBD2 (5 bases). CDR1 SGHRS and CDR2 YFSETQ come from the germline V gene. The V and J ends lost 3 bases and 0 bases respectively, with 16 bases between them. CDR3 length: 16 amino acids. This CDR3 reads CASSSGTRTGSYEQYF. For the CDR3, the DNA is TGCGCCAGCAGCTCGGGAACAAGGACGGGCTCCTACGAGCAGTACTTC.

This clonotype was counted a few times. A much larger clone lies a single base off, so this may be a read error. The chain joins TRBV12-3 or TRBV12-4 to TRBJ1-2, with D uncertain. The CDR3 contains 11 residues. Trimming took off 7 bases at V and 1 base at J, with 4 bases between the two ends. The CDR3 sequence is CASTDNYGYTF. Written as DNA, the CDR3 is TGTGCCAGCACCGATAACTATGGCTACACCTTC.

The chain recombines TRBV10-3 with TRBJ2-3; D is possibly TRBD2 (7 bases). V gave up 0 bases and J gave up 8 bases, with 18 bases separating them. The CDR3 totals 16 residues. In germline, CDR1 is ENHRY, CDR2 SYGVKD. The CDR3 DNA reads TGTGCCATCAGTGAGTCGAAGGACGGCGGGGGCGGTACGCAGTATTTT. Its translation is CAISESKDGGGGTQYF.

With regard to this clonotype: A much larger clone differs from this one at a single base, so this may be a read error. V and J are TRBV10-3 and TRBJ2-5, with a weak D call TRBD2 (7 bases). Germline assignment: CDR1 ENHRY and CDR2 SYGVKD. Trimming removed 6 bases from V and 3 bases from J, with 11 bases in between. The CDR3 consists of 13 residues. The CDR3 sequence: CAISRGAEETQYF. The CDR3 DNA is TGTGCCATCAGCCGGGGGGCGGAAGAGACCCAGTACTTC.